Listed here are 19 T cell receptor beta chains from one sample, sequenced in a study of blood T cells in healthy people across ages. It was with a sample-barcoded 5' primer and a J-beta primer mix that a second PCR of about 6 to 12 cycles was run. TCRdb used MiXCR to reprocess the 5' RACE reads, holding one entry per CDR3 protein. Of 950,000 to 1,200,000 distinct CDR3 sequences listed, around two fifths were seen once; the top ten hold around 14%. The source material was blood. The source is a man between 18 and 29 years old in good health.

J is TRBJ2-5 and V is TRBV12-3 or TRBV12-4; 7 nucleotides align to TRBD1. The CDR3 totals 15 residues. The J segment lost 4 bases and the V segment lost 6 bases, leaving 11 bases of the junction unmatched. CDR3 sequence reads: CASSWGQSDVETQYF. Written as DNA, the CDR3 is TGTGCCAGCAGCTGGGGACAGTCCGATGTAGAGACCCAGTACTTC.

As concerns this clonotype: The germline gene is not matched at one end of the junction; a read error may be the cause. This chain uses TRBV7-2 with TRBJ2-1, with D maybe TRBD1 (7 bases). There are 16 residues in the CDR3. Germline V gene data show CDR1 as SGHTA and CDR2 as FQGNSA. The CDR3 DNA reads as TGTGCCAGCAGTCCCCGAGGCGGGACAGACTACAATGAGCGGTTCTTC. Amino acids: CASSPRGGTDYNERFF.

The V gene is TRBV18, the J gene TRBJ1-4, with D possibly matching TRBD1 (6 bases). The CDR3 has 13 residues. Germline CDR1 is KGHSH and CDR2 is LQKENI. The V gene lost 3 bases and the J gene lost 6 bases, with 8 bases spanning the gap. The CDR3 sequence: CASSPGADEKLFF. CDR3 DNA sequence: TGTGCCAGCTCACCGGGGGCGGATGAAAAACTGTTTTTT.

This clonotype showed up just a few times. The rearrangement uses TRBV20-1 and TRBJ2-7; D is unresolved. CDR3 size: 12 residues. Germline assignment: CDR1 DFQATT and CDR2 SNEGSKA (reference sequence). V dropped 4 bases and J dropped 0 bases, with 7 bases sitting between them. The CDR3 coding sequence is TGCAGTGCTAAGCAGGCCTCCTACGAGCAGTACTTC. Translated, it gives CSAKQASYEQYF.

This clonotype occurred a few times. This chain connects TRBV7-9 to TRBJ1-4, with D possibly matching TRBD1 (5 bases). Trimming shortened V by 1 base and J by 8 bases, and 14 bases separated the two germline ends. The CDR3 runs 15 residues. CDR1 and CDR2 (germline): SEHNR, FQNEAQ (reference sequence). The DNA of the CDR3 is TGTGCCAGCAGCTTAGGCGTGGACACCCGGGAAAAACTGTTTTTT. This encodes CASSLGVDTREKLFF.

The chain couples TRBV20-1 to TRBJ2-7; 13 bases agree with TRBD2. This CDR3 is built from 15 residues. Germline V lookup: CDR1 DFQATT, CDR2 SNEGSKA (reference sequence). The V gene end was trimmed by 3 bases and the J gene end by 0 bases; junction bases not matched to a gene: 2. DNA for the CDR3: TGCAGTGCTAGGACTAGCGGGGGGAGCTCCTACGAGCAGTACTTC. Amino acid sequence: CSARTSGGSSYEQYF.

The chain uses TRBV10-3 and TRBJ1-5, with a tentative D call TRBD1 (5 bases). The V gene lost 0 bases and the J gene lost 6 bases, with 9 bases spanning the gap. Germline loops: CDR1 ENHRY, CDR2 SYGVKD. CDR3 length equals 14 residues. CDR3 sequence: CAISESPGTQPQHF. CDR3 nucleotide sequence: TGTGCCATCAGTGAGTCGCCAGGGACTCAGCCCCAGCATTTT.

The DNA for the CDR3 is TGTGCCAGCAGCCAATCCAGACAGGCTCGGCAGTACTTC. Its protein is CASSQSRQARQYF. This chain joins TRBV14 and TRBJ2-7; D perhaps matches TRBD1 (6 bases). With 2 bases removed from V and 9 bases from J, the gap between germline ends came to 14 bases. Germline values: CDR1 SGHDN, CDR2 FVKESK. The CDR3 is made up of 13 amino acids.

This clonotype was detected only a few times. The chain is built from TRBV6-1 and TRBJ2-7; a weak D match, TRBD2 (6 bases). Germline values: CDR1 MNHNS, CDR2 SASEGT. The CDR3 is 15 residues long. The V gene lost 1 base and the J gene lost 3 bases, with 13 bases spanning the gap. The CDR3 region is CASSEGGGVYYEQYF. In DNA, the CDR3 is TGTGCCAGCAGTGAAGGCGGCGGGGTCTACTACGAGCAGTACTTC.

This clonotype came up a few times. The chain is built from TRBV2 and TRBJ2-3; D is unclear. This CDR3 region has 14 residues. Germline CDR1 SNHLY, CDR2 FYNNEI. Between the trimmed V and J ends, which lost 1 base and 3 bases, there was a span of 8 bases. CDR3 bases: TGTGCCAGCAGTGAAGATCCTGGTACAGATACGCAGTATTTT. Translating gives CASSEDPGTDTQYF.

The chain links TRBV9 to TRBJ2-1, with D perhaps matching TRBD1 or TRBD2 (5 bases each). Germline CDR1 and CDR2: SGDLS and YYNGEE. CDR3 length equals 15 residues. Trimming stripped 3 bases from V and 5 bases from J, with 15 bases between. Written as DNA, the CDR3 is TGTGCCAGCAGCGGTACCCTTGGGGGACACAATGAGCAGTTCTTC. Amino acid sequence: CASSGTLGGHNEQFF. Filled out from reference TRBV9 and TRBJ2-1, the complete variable domain reads DSGVTQTPKHLITATGQRVTLRCSPRSGDLSVYWYQQSLDQGLQFLIQYYNGEERAKGNILERFSAQQFPDLHSELNLSSLELGDSALYFCASSGTLGGHNEQFFGPGTRLTVL.

This rearrangement joins TRBV7-6 to TRBJ2-3; TRBD1 agrees at 11 bases. J lost 2 bases, V lost 3 bases, and 4 bases had no gene match. Germline V gene lookup returns CDR1 SGHVS and CDR2 FNYEAQ. The length of the CDR3 is 16 residues. Here the CDR3 DNA reads TGTGCCAGCAGCTTCGGACAGGGGGCCGACACAGATACGCAGTATTTT. Translation: CASSFGQGADTDTQYF.

The J gene is TRBJ1-1, the V gene TRBV12-3 or TRBV12-4; a weak D match, TRBD1 (5 bases). CDR3 length: 15 amino acids. V was clipped by 1 base and J by 0 bases, with 9 bases between them. The CDR3 here is CASSLEGRVNTEAFF. In DNA, the CDR3 is TGTGCCAGCAGTTTAGAGGGCAGGGTGAACACTGAAGCTTTCTTT.

This chain links TRBV5-1 with TRBJ1-1; TRBD1 aligns across 9 bases. Germline CDR1 and CDR2: SGHRS and YFSETQ. The junction had 10 bases not matched to a gene; V was cut back by 4 bases and J by 3 bases. This CDR3 has 16 amino acids. The CDR3 nucleotides read TGCGCCAGCAGCCCCTCCCGGGACAGGGTCGACACTGAAGCTTTCTTT. Its protein product is CASSPSRDRVDTEAFF.

This clonotype appeared many times. The rearrangement joins TRBV4-2 to TRBJ2-3; 7 positions agree with TRBD2. After removal of 0 bases from V and 0 bases from J, the junction contained 3 bases not matched to a gene. The CDR3 length is 16 residues. From germline, CDR1 is LGHNA and CDR2 YNFKEQ. The CDR3 nucleotides read TGTGCCAGCAGCCAAGAATGGCGGGGGAGCACAGATACGCAGTATTTT. Protein sequence: CASSQEWRGSTDTQYF.

This chain links TRBV18 with TRBJ1-2, with D maybe TRBD1 (6 bases). The CDR3 is 15 amino acids. Trimming removed 0 bases at V and 11 bases at J, with 19 bases between. Germline CDR1 and CDR2: KGHSH and LQKENI. CDR3 DNA sequence: TGTGCCAGCTCACCACCTAGGGCTAGGACAGCCCCATACACCTTC. Amino acids: CASSPPRARTAPYTF.

The gene calls are TRBV27 and TRBJ2-2, with 9 bases identical to TRBD1. CDR1 is MNHEY, CDR2 SMNVEV, per germline (reference sequence). The CDR3 has 16 amino acids. The junction had 9 bases not matched to a gene; V was cut back by 9 bases and J by 1 base. The CDR3 region has the DNA TGTGCCAGTTTCTACAGGGGGCAACGGAACACCGGGGAGCTGTTTTTT. Translation gives CASFYRGQRNTGELFF.

This rearrangement joins TRBV4-2 to TRBJ1-6; D unresolved. V was pared by 2 bases and J by 6 bases, with 11 bases between. This CDR3 is built from 15 residues. Germline values: CDR1 LGHNA, CDR2 YNFKEQ. The CDR3 here is CASSQKSRSNSPLHF. Here the CDR3 DNA reads TGTGCCAGCAGCCAAAAGAGCAGGAGTAATTCACCCCTCCACTTT.

CDR3 sequence reads: CSARGGTAELAKNIQYF. DNA of the CDR3: TGCAGTGCTAGAGGGGGGACAGCCGAACTAGCCAAAAACATTCAGTACTTC. The gene calls are TRBV20-1 and TRBJ2-4; the match to TRBD1 covers 7 bases. This CDR3 has 17 residues. CDR1 DFQATT and CDR2 SNEGSKA come from the germline V gene (reference sequence). Trimming cost V 1 base and J 0 bases; bases outside gene matches: 9.